The rows below give T cell receptor beta chains drawn from one sample of a study of blood T cell repertoires in COVID-19. TCRdb's copy holds only in-frame clones and misses some; the assay was immunoSEQ multiplex PCR. The sample lists fewer than 200,000 clones; about 80% were seen once. Sequencing was performed on peripheral blood. Receptors were obtained from a woman aged 60 to 75 with COVID-19, enrolled during active disease. Each CDR3 is given with its conserved first and last residue. A D gene is named only where the DNA matches it firmly. Some rows mark clone size as missing; the rest say once, few, many or name a class of expanded clone.

d_call,clone_size,j_call,v_call,cdr3_aa,cdr3_nt
NA,NA,TRBJ1-2,TRBV2,CASRITGLYGYTF,TGTGCCAGCAGGATAACAGGGCTCTATGGCTACACCTTC
NA,NA,TRBJ1-5,TRBV9,CASSVDADTYNQPQHF,TGTGCCAGCAGCGTAGATGCGGACACATACAATCAGCCCCAGCATTTT
TRBD1,NA,TRBJ1-1,TRBV5-8,CASSFDRGTEAFF,TGTGCCAGCAGTTTCGACAGGGGTACTGAAGCTTTCTTT
TRBD1,few,TRBJ1-2,TRBV6-5,CASSYGRTGIGGYTF,TGTGCCAGCAGTTACGGCCGGACAGGGATTGGCGGCTACACCTTC
TRBD2,NA,TRBJ2-3,TRBV5-4,CASSSPGLVEDTQYF,TGTGCCAGCAGCTCGCCGGGACTAGTTGAAGATACGCAGTATTTT
TRBD2,NA,TRBJ2-5,TRBV6-6,CASSSGSDGETQYF,TGTGCCAGCAGTAGCGGGAGCGATGGAGAGACCCAGTACTTC
TRBD1,once,TRBJ2-5,TRBV11-2,CASGYTGGEETQYF,TGTGCCAGCGGCTATACAGGGGGCGAAGAGACCCAGTACTTC
NA,once,TRBJ1-2,TRBV6-1,CASSERSYGYTF,TGTGCCAGCAGTGAGAGGAGCTATGGCTACACCTTC
NA,NA,TRBJ2-3,TRBV11-2,CASTPTGGAGTDTQYF,TGTGCCAGCACTCCTACAGGGGGGGCAGGCACAGATACGCAGTATTTT
TRBD1,NA,TRBJ2-2,TRBV10-3,CARQGGELFF,TGTGCCAGACAGGGGGGGGAGCTGTTTTTT
TRBD1,NA,TRBJ2-1,TRBV5-6,CASSLVRQGVAEQFF,TGTGCCAGCAGCTTGGTGAGACAGGGGGTAGCTGAGCAGTTCTTC
NA,NA,TRBJ1-6,TRBV9,CASSSSGNSPLHF,TGTGCCAGCAGCTCGTCAGGGAATTCACCCCTCCACTTT
NA,few,TRBJ1-3,TRBV7-2,CASSPRPRASGNTIYF,TGTGCCAGCAGCCCCCGGCCGCGGGCGTCTGGAAACACCATATATTTT
TRBD1,once,TRBJ1-1,TRBV28,CASSLLDREAFF,TGTGCCAGCAGTCTCTTGGACAGGGAAGCTTTCTTT